This T cell receptor beta chain was obtained from a study of graft-versus-host responses after intestinal transplantation. Study information: Multivisceral, liver-intestinal, or isolated intestinal transplants were given to recipients. Every recipient had anti-thymocyte globulin induction and 3 to 4 years of tacrolimus plus steroids.

Assay: immunoSEQ multiplex PCR; the TCRdb copy retains only in-frame clones and omits some. The table records roughly 100,000 clones, 92% of them present only once. A note on this clone: Its antigen is still unknown.

The CDR3 is 14 residues long. Trimming removed 3 bases from V and 5 bases from J, with 13 bases in between. Per germline, CDR1 LNHNV and CDR2 YYDKDF (reference sequence). Findings of the study overall: Peak circulating GvH clone levels were associated with early post-transplant HvG declines. There were GvH clones found in recipient marrow, and some of them appeared first in ileum or blood.

This receptor was obtained from a human donor who was the organ donor for an intestinal transplant. The starting material was unstimulated CD8+ T cells sorted from spleen or lymph node cells, obtained before transplant. The rearrangement uses TRBV15 and TRBJ2-5; no reliable D call. As DNA, the CDR3 is TGTGCCACCAGCAGGCCCTTCCAGTCGGAGACCCAGTACTTC. It specifies CATSRPFQSETQYF. Filled out from reference TRBV15 and TRBJ2-5, the complete variable domain reads DAMVIQNPRYQVTQFGKPVTLSCSQTLNHNVMYWYQQKSSQAPKLLFHYYDKDFNNEADTPDNFQSRRPNTSFCFLDIRSPGLGDTAMYLCATSRPFQSETQYFGPGTRLLVL.